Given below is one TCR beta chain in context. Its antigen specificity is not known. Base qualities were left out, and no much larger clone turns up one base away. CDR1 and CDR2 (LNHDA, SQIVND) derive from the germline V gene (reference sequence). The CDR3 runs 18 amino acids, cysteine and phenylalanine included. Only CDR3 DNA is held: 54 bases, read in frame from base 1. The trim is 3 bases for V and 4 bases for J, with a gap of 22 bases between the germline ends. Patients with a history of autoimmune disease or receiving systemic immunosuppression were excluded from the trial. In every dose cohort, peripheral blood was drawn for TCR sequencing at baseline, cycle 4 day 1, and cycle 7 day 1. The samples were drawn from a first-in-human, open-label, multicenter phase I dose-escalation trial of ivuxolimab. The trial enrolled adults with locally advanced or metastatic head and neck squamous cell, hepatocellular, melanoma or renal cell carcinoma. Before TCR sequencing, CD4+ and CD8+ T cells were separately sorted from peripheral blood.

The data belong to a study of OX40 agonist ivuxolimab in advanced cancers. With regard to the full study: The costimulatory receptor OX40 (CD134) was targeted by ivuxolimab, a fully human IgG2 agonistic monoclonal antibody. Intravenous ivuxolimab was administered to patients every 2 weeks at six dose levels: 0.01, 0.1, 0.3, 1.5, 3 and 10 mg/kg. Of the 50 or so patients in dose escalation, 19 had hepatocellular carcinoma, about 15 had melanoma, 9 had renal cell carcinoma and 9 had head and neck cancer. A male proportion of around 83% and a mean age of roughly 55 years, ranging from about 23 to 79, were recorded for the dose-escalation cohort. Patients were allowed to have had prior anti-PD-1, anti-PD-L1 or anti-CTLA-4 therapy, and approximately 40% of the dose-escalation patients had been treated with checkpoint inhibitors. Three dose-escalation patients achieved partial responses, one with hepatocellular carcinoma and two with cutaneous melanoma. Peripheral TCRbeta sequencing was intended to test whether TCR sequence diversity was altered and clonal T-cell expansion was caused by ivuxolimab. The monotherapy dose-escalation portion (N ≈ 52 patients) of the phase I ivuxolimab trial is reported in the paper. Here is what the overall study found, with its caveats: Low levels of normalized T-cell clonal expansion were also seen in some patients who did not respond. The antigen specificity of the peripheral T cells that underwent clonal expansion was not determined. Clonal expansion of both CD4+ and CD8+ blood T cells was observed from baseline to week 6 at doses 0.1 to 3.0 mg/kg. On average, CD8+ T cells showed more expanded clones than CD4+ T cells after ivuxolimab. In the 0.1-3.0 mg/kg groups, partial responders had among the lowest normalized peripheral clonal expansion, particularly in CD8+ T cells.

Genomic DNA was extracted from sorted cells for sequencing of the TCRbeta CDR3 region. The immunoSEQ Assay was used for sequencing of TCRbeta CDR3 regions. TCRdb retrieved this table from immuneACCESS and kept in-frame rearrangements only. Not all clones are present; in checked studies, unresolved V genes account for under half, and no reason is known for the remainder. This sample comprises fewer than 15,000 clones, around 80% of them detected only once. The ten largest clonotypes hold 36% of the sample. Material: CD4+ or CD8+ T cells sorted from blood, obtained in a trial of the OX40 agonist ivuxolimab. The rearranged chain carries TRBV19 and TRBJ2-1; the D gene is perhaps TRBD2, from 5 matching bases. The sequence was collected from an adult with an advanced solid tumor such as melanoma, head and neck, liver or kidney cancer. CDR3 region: CASSMVAGLFSEYNEQFF. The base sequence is TGTGCCAGTAGTATGGTGGCCGGACTCTTCAGTGAGTACAATGAGCAGTTCTTC.